This TCR beta chain was recovered during a study of cytomegalovirus exposure and HLA in healthy donors. Researchers ran the PCR with 60 Vbeta and 13 Jbeta primers. Profiled with immunoSEQ multiplex PCR; TCRdb holds only in-frame clones, not every one. The data contain 250,000 or so clones, 80% to 95% of them singletons. Study conclusions and caveats: In an earlier analysis, most TCR beta V segments were productive about 90% or about 30% of the time. Researchers reported in a later analysis that common viral pathogens appeared linked to several top clusters.

J gave up 7 bases and V 4 bases, and 10 bases lay outside the gene matches. Germline loops: CDR1 SGHRS, CDR2 YFSETQ. The CDR3 covers 15 residues. Regarding this clone: The antigen is unknown.

The clonotype originates from a girl aged 2-10 years in good health and CMV-seronegative. The chain combines TRBV5-1 with TRBJ2-5, with 10 nucleotides matching TRBD2. Sequencing was carried out using PBMCs. The CDR3 protein is CASSPPLAGEGTQYF. The CDR3 nucleotides are TGCGCCAGCAGCCCGCCGCTAGCGGGGGAGGGGACCCAGTACTTC.